This TCR beta chain emerged from a study of shared clonotypes between healthy human individuals. This CDR3 contains 12 residues. The V gene's germline CDR1 is MDHEN and CDR2 SYDVKM. J was trimmed by 5 bases and V by 6 bases; bases with no gene match: 1. Produced via immunoSEQ multiplex PCR; TCRdb's table is partial and in-frame only. The sample consists of around 720,000 clones, about three quarters of them appearing once. As for this clone: A single base separates this from a much larger clone, so it may be a read error. Distinct nucleotide sequences in the sample also encode this CDR3.

Sample: memory CD4+ T cells sorted from blood. The subset: CD45RA-negative fraction. This TCR came from a woman in her thirties in good health. This chain connects TRBV28 to TRBJ1-5; 7 bases are shared with TRBD1. The CDR3 DNA follows: TGTGCCAGCAGAACAGGGGATCAGCCCCAGCATTTT. Residues: CASRTGDQPQHF.